The rows below give T cell receptor beta chains drawn from one sample of a study of T cells after somatic rescue of genetic block. Only in-frame clones appear in the TCRdb table, and some are missing; sequencing was by immunoSEQ multiplex PCR. The table records under 15,000 clones, around 70% of them present only once. Sequencing used peripheral blood mononuclear cells (PBMCs). Receptor source: a boy between 5 and 17 years old. CDR3s include the opening cysteine and the closing phenylalanine or tryptophan. The order of the fields is D gene, CDR3 length, clone size, J gene, V gene, CDR3 DNA, CDR3 protein. The D gene is left open where the match is weak. Clone size, where shown, is once, few, many, or a class for clones that have expanded.

D: .
length: 17
size: .
J: TRBJ1-5
V: TRBV12-2
DNA: TGTGCAAGTCGTTTTCGACAGGGCCCTAGGGGCAATCAGCCCCAGCATTTT
CDR3: CASRFRQGPRGNQPQHF

D: .
length: 12
size: .
J: TRBJ2-5
V: TRBV18
DNA: TGTGCCAGCTCAGGGGCCTCCAGGACCCAGTACTTC
CDR3: CASSGASRTQYF

D: .
length: 12
size: .
J: TRBJ2-3
V: TRBV7-6
DNA: TGTGCCAGCAGCTTAGTCGGAGATACGCAGTATTTT
CDR3: CASSLVGDTQYF

D: .
length: 11
size: .
J: TRBJ2-7
V: TRBV11-2
DNA: TGTGCCAGCAGCTCGTCCTACGAGCAGTACTTC
CDR3: CASSSSYEQYF

D: TRBD1
length: 16
size: few
J: TRBJ1-6
V: TRBV28
DNA: TGTGCCAGCAGTTTATCCCAGGACAGGTATAATTCACCCCTCCACTTT
CDR3: CASSLSQDRYNSPLHF

D: TRBD1
length: 19
size: once
J: TRBJ2-1
V: TRBV19
DNA: TGTGCCAGTAGGGCCGGGACAGGGGCCCTGGGGAGCTCCTACAATGAGCAGTTCTTC
CDR3: CASRAGTGALGSSYNEQFF

D: TRBD1
length: 14
size: .
J: TRBJ2-7
V: TRBV19
DNA: TGTGCCAGTAGGGAGACAGGGACAGCCTACGAGCAGTACTTC
CDR3: CASRETGTAYEQYF

D: .
length: 15
size: .
J: TRBJ2-2
V: TRBV19
DNA: TGTGCCAGTAGTATTTTGGGGGAGGAGCCCGGGGAGCTGTTTTTT
CDR3: CASSILGEEPGELFF

D: TRBD1
length: 12
size: .
J: TRBJ2-7
V: TRBV5-4
DNA: TGTGCTTCCGGGACAGGTCCCTACGAGCAGTACTTC
CDR3: CASGTGPYEQYF

D: .
length: 15
size: .
J: TRBJ2-3
V: TRBV18
DNA: TGTGCCAGCTCACCCTCCCCCGACAGCACAGATACGCAGTATTTT
CDR3: CASSPSPDSTDTQYF

D: .
length: 13
size: .
J: TRBJ2-4
V: TRBV7-7
DNA: TGTGCCAGCAGCCCTGTAGGGGAAAACATTCAGTACTTC
CDR3: CASSPVGENIQYF

D: TRBD2
length: 19
size: .
J: TRBJ2-2
V: TRBV5-1
DNA: TGCGCCAGCAGCTTCCTCGGACTAGCGGGAGGGGTTGTTACCGGGGAGCTGTTTTTT
CDR3: CASSFLGLAGGVVTGELFF

D: .
length: 14
size: .
J: TRBJ1-1
V: TRBV15
DNA: TGTGCCACCAGCCCGAGTTACTACAACACTGAAGCTTTCTTT
CDR3: CATSPSYYNTEAFF

D: .
length: 14
size: .
J: TRBJ1-5
V: TRBV7-9
DNA: TGTGCCAGCAGCTTAGGGGAAGGGAATCAGCCCCAGCATTTT
CDR3: CASSLGEGNQPQHF

D: TRBD2
length: 14
size: few
J: TRBJ2-3
V: TRBV6-1
DNA: TGTGCCAGCACCTGGACTAGCAGAAAGGATACGCAGTATTTT
CDR3: CASTWTSRKDTQYF

D: .
length: 11
size: .
J: TRBJ2-3
V: TRBV2
DNA: TGTGCCAGCGGAGTTACAGATACGCAGTATTTT
CDR3: CASGVTDTQYF

D: .
length: 15
size: .
J: TRBJ2-7
V: TRBV7-9
DNA: TGTGCCAGCAGCTTAAGACCGGACGGAACCTACGAGCAGTACTTC
CDR3: CASSLRPDGTYEQYF

D: .
length: 11
size: .
J: TRBJ1-2
V: TRBV6-1
DNA: TGTGCCAGTCGAATTGGGGATGGCTACACCTTC
CDR3: CASRIGDGYTF

D: .
length: 15
size: few
J: TRBJ1-4
V: TRBV5-6
DNA: TGTGCCAGCAGCTTGGTAGGGGAGACTGATGAAAAACTGTTTTTT
CDR3: CASSLVGETDEKLFF

D: .
length: 13
size: .
J: TRBJ2-3
V: TRBV14
DNA: TGTGCCAGCAGCCAAAGGACCACAGATACGCAGTATTTT
CDR3: CASSQRTTDTQYF

D: .
length: 14
size: .
J: TRBJ2-7
V: TRBV4-1
DNA: TGCGCCAGCAGCCCCAGAGGGGGGGAATACGAGCAGTACTTC
CDR3: CASSPRGGEYEQYF

D: TRBD1
length: 15
size: .
J: TRBJ2-7
V: TRBV19
DNA: TGTGCCAGTAGTATAGCGGGGACAGGGGCCTACGAGCAGTACTTC
CDR3: CASSIAGTGAYEQYF

D: .
length: 14
size: .
J: TRBJ2-2
V: TRBV28
DNA: TGTGCCAGCAGTCCCAGTGGATTGCCCGGGGAGCTGTTTTTT
CDR3: CASSPSGLPGELFF

D: .
length: 14
size: few
J: TRBJ1-4
V: TRBV2
DNA: TGTGCCAGCAGCGCTGGGTTAATAGTCGAAATACTGTTTTTT
CDR3: CASSAGLIVEILFF

D: TRBD2
length: 11
size: .
J: TRBJ2-5
V: TRBV28
DNA: TGTGCCAGCTACGGGGGGGAGACCCAGTACTTC
CDR3: CASYGGETQYF

D: TRBD1
length: 17
size: .
J: TRBJ2-7
V: TRBV27
DNA: TGTGCCAGCAGCCCTCCTGCGCGGACAGGCCTCTCCTACGAGCAGTACTTC
CDR3: CASSPPARTGLSYEQYF

D: TRBD1
length: 15
size: few
J: TRBJ1-3
V: TRBV2
DNA: TGTGCCAGCAGTAGATGGACAGGGTCTGGAAACACCATATATTTT
CDR3: CASSRWTGSGNTIYF

D: TRBD1
length: 14
size: .
J: TRBJ2-7
V: TRBV5-1
DNA: TGCGCCAGCAGCTTGGTACAGGGGTCCTACGAGCAGTACTTC
CDR3: CASSLVQGSYEQYF

D: TRBD1
length: 14
size: few
J: TRBJ2-1
V: TRBV5-1
DNA: TGCGCCAGCAGCTTGCGGGACAGGGGCAATGAGCAGTTCTTC
CDR3: CASSLRDRGNEQFF

D: TRBD1
length: 12
size: few
J: TRBJ2-7
V: TRBV13
DNA: TGTGCCAGCAGCCCTGGGACAGTCGAGCAGTACTTC
CDR3: CASSPGTVEQYF

D: .
length: 15
size: .
J: TRBJ2-7
V: TRBV7-4
DNA: TGTGCCAGCAGCTTTGGTACCTTTTCTACCTACGAGCAGTACTTC
CDR3: CASSFGTFSTYEQYF

D: TRBD2
length: 16
size: .
J: TRBJ2-3
V: TRBV7-3
DNA: TGTGCCAGCAGCTTATCTCTGCGGGGGGGCCCCGATACGCAGTATTTT
CDR3: CASSLSLRGGPDTQYF

D: .
length: 13
size: .
J: TRBJ1-2
V: TRBV6-5
DNA: TGTGCCAGCAGTTCTTCTTTCGAGATGGGCTACACCTTC
CDR3: CASSSSFEMGYTF

D: TRBD1
length: 15
size: .
J: TRBJ1-5
V: TRBV5-6
DNA: TGTGCCAGCAGCGAACAGGGGGTTGCAAATCAGCCCCAGCATTTT
CDR3: CASSEQGVANQPQHF

D: .
length: 14
size: .
J: TRBJ2-2
V: TRBV5-1
DNA: TGCGCCAGCAGCTCCCGACGGTACACCGGGGAGCTGTTTTTT
CDR3: CASSSRRYTGELFF

D: TRBD2
length: 14
size: .
J: TRBJ2-1
V: TRBV6-5
DNA: TGTGCCAGCAGTTCCCCGGGACTAAGCAATGAGCAGTTCTTC
CDR3: CASSSPGLSNEQFF

D: TRBD1
length: 16
size: .
J: TRBJ1-1
V: TRBV5-6
DNA: TGTGCCAGCAGCCCCAGGACAGGGGTCTGGGTCGGGGAAGCTTTCTTT
CDR3: CASSPRTGVWVGEAFF

D: .
length: 15
size: few
J: TRBJ1-1
V: TRBV11-2
DNA: TGTGCCAGCAGCTTAGGTGTGGTAACGAACACTGAAGCTTTCTTT
CDR3: CASSLGVVTNTEAFF

D: TRBD2
length: 17
size: .
J: TRBJ2-7
V: TRBV6-1
DNA: TGTGCCAGCAGTGGCGAGGGGACTAGCGGGAGGGCCTACGAGCAGTACTTC
CDR3: CASSGEGTSGRAYEQYF

D: TRBD2
length: 19
size: medium-sized
J: TRBJ2-1
V: TRBV27
DNA: TGTGCCAGCAGTTTATACGGGCTAGCGGGGGGGAGCCCCTACAATGAGCAGTTCTTC
CDR3: CASSLYGLAGGSPYNEQFF

D: .
length: 13
size: .
J: TRBJ1-1
V: TRBV10-3
DNA: TGTGCCATCAGAGTAGGACTGAACACTGAAGCTTTCTTT
CDR3: CAIRVGLNTEAFF

D: .
length: 16
size: .
J: TRBJ2-2
V: TRBV9
DNA: TGTGCCAGCAGCGTAGGACTAGTCTCGGGCACCGGGGAGCTGTTTTTT
CDR3: CASSVGLVSGTGELFF

D: .
length: 12
size: .
J: TRBJ2-3
V: TRBV11-3
DNA: TGTGCCAGCAGCTTTGCAGGAGACTTGCAGTATTTT
CDR3: CASSFAGDLQYF

D: TRBD1
length: 15
size: .
J: TRBJ1-6
V: TRBV6-1
DNA: TGTGCCAGCAGTGAATATCCGGACAGGGACTCACCCCTCCACTTT
CDR3: CASSEYPDRDSPLHF

D: .
length: 12
size: .
J: TRBJ2-7
V: TRBV29-1
DNA: TGCAGCGTCGTGGTATATTCCTACGAGCAGTACTTC
CDR3: CSVVVYSYEQYF

D: TRBD1
length: 17
size: .
J: TRBJ1-3
V: TRBV18
DNA: TGTGCCAGCTCACCTTTGGGACAGCATTTCTCTGGAAACACCATATATTTT
CDR3: CASSPLGQHFSGNTIYF

D: .
length: 16
size: .
J: TRBJ2-7
V: TRBV13
DNA: TGTGCCAGCAGCTTAGAGGGGGTGGGCAGATCCTACGAGCAGTACTTC
CDR3: CASSLEGVGRSYEQYF

D: .
length: 13
size: .
J: TRBJ1-2
V: TRBV19
DNA: TGTGCCAGTAGTCAACAGAGCCTGGGAGGCTACACCTTC
CDR3: CASSQQSLGGYTF

D: TRBD2
length: 15
size: .
J: TRBJ2-1
V: TRBV5-1
DNA: TGCGCCAGCAGCCCAGGACTAGCGGGTTACAATGAGCAGTTCTTC
CDR3: CASSPGLAGYNEQFF

D: TRBD2
length: 15
size: once
J: TRBJ2-7
V: TRBV14
DNA: TGTGCCAGCAGCCGAGGGACTAGCGGGAGCCACGAGCAGTACTTC
CDR3: CASSRGTSGSHEQYF

D: .
length: 16
size: once
J: TRBJ2-1
V: TRBV28
DNA: TGTGCCAGCAGTACCGGGGGGCGGGGAGCCTACAATGAGCAGTTCTTC
CDR3: CASSTGGRGAYNEQFF

D: TRBD1
length: 18
size: once
J: TRBJ2-5
V: TRBV9
DNA: TGTGCCAGCAGCGTAGGAGTTACTCCGACAGGGGTGGAAGAGACCCAGTACTTC
CDR3: CASSVGVTPTGVEETQYF